A selection of T cell receptor beta chains follows, all from one sample in a study of T-cell reconstitution after alpha-beta-depleted transplantation in children. TCRdb re-analysed the PCR reads in MiXCR, keeping a single row per CDR3 protein. The table includes about 580,000 distinct CDR3 sequences, roughly a quarter detected once. The source material was PBMCs, sampled before TCRalphabeta/CD19-depleted stem cell transplant. The receptors shown here come from a boy younger than two with Wiskott-Aldrich syndrome, due to receive a stem cell transplant. The CDR3 runs from the conserved cysteine through the conserved F or W. Each record gives: clone size, V gene, D gene, J gene, CDR3 protein, CDR3 DNA. A D gene is named only where the DNA matches it firmly. Rows give clone size only sometimes, using once, few, many, or a class for an expanded clone.

.	TRBV20-1	.	TRBJ2-1	CSCLWGRTAGSYNEQFF	TGCAGTTGTTTGTGGGGCCGGACAGCGGGATCCTACAATGAGCAGTTCTTC
.	TRBV4-3	TRBD1	TRBJ1-1	CASSQDTLDRGWTIRVMNTEAFF	TGCGCCAGCAGCCAAGATACTCTGGACAGGGGCTGGACGATTCGGGTCATGAACACTGAAGCTTTCTTT
.	TRBV20-1	.	TRBJ2-3	CSARKPGITDTQYF	TGCAGTGCTAGAAAGCCCGGGATCACAGATACGCAGTATTTT
few	TRBV27	.	TRBJ1-5	CASSLFGGRANQPQHF	TGTGCCAGCAGTTTATTTGGAGGGAGGGCCAATCAGCCCCAGCATTTT
.	TRBV18	.	TRBJ1-2	CASSPAPTETNYGYTF	TGTGCCAGCTCACCCGCCCCCACGGAAACCAACTATGGCTACACCTTC
.	TRBV16	.	TRBJ1-5	CASSRPPFDGPQHF	TGTGCCAGCAGCCGCCCTCCCTTTGATGGGCCCCAGCATTTT
.	TRBV9	.	TRBJ2-1	CASSVGQGANEQFF	TGTGCCAGCAGCGTAGGCCAGGGTGCCAATGAGCAGTTCTTC
many	TRBV5-1	.	TRBJ2-1	CASSPGRYNEQFF	TGCGCCAGCAGCCCGGGACGCTACAATGAGCAGTTCTTC
.	TRBV12-3/TRBV12-4	.	TRBJ1-1	CASSLRPRNTEAFF	TGTGCCAGCAGTTTGAGACCCCGGAACACTGAAGCTTTCTTT
.	TRBV4-1	.	TRBJ2-6	CASRETDSGANVLTF	TGCGCCAGCAGAGAAACCGATTCTGGGGCCAACGTCCTGACTTTC
few	TRBV5-1	TRBD2	TRBJ2-1	CASSLVGVIGGTSGPYNEQFF	TGCGCCAGCAGCTTGGTGGGGGTTATTGGTGGGACTAGCGGGCCGTACAATGAGCAGTTCTTC
.	TRBV21-1	.	TRBJ1-5	CASSKGCRTPNQPQHF	TGTGCCAGCAGCAAAGGGTGTAGGACACCGAATCAGCCCCAGCATTTT
.	TRBV10-3	.	TRBJ2-6	CAISPYTDIGGANVLTF	TGTGCCATCAGTCCTTATACAGATATCGGCGGGGCCAACGTCCTGACTTTC
few	TRBV5-1	.	TRBJ2-5	CASSPPGRKETQYF	TGCGCCAGCAGTCCACCGGGCCGAAAAGAGACCCAGTACTTC
.	TRBV5-1	.	TRBJ1-5	CASSLVRGSSQHF	TGCGCCAGCAGCTTGGTTCGGGGCTCGTCCCAGCATTTT
.	TRBV5-1	.	TRBJ2-4	CASRADLEYIQYF	TGCGCCAGCAGGGCCGACTTAGAGTACATTCAGTACTTC
.	TRBV10-3	.	TRBJ2-7	CAISGPRTADTYEQYF	TGTGCCATCAGTGGTCCTCGGACAGCGGACACCTACGAGCAGTACTTC
few	TRBV12-3/TRBV12-4	TRBD2	TRBJ2-1	CASRSLAGVFDEQFF	TGTGCCAGCAGATCACTAGCGGGAGTGTTCGATGAGCAGTTCTTC
few	TRBV14	.	TRBJ2-1	CASSFGTWNQFF	TGTGCCAGCAGCTTCGGGACATGGAACCAGTTCTTC
few	TRBV9	.	TRBJ1-1	CASSVLGDTEAFF	TGTGCCAGCAGCGTACTAGGTGACACTGAAGCTTTCTTT
.	TRBV5-5	.	TRBJ2-1	CASSGGIRYNEQFF	TGTGCCAGCAGCGGCGGGATACGCTACAATGAGCAGTTCTTC
.	TRBV28	TRBD2	TRBJ2-3	CASSTGGGWADTQYF	TGTGCCAGCAGTACGGGCGGGGGTTGGGCAGATACGCAGTATTTT
.	TRBV5-1	.	TRBJ1-2	CASSFGQAGAYGYTF	TGCGCCAGCAGCTTCGGGCAGGCGGGAGCCTATGGCTACACCTTC
few	TRBV20-1	TRBD2	TRBJ2-3	CSAWTSGRRTDTQYF	TGCAGTGCTTGGACTAGCGGGAGGCGCACAGATACGCAGTATTTT
few	TRBV5-1	.	TRBJ2-7	CASSSWGRGTYEQYF	TGCGCCAGCAGCTCCTGGGGCAGGGGCACCTACGAGCAGTACTTC
few	TRBV7-9	TRBD1	TRBJ2-3	CASSPRGTGGELDTQYF	TGTGCCAGCAGCCCGCGCGGGACAGGGGGCGAGTTAGATACGCAGTATTTT
.	TRBV20-1	.	TRBJ2-4	CSALQGFGAKNIQYF	TGCAGTGCTTTGCAGGGTTTTGGGGCCAAAAACATTCAGTACTTC
.	TRBV7-9	.	TRBJ1-3	CASSLSGGSPSGNTIYF	TGTGCCAGCAGCTTATCCGGGGGCTCTCCCTCTGGAAACACCATATATTTT
few	TRBV9	.	TRBJ2-2	CASSAGTPGELFF	TGTGCCAGCAGCGCCGGGACCCCCGGGGAGCTGTTTTTT
.	TRBV2	TRBD1	TRBJ2-2	CATKQGTNTGELFF	TGTGCCACAAAACAGGGGACGAACACCGGGGAGCTGTTTTTT
few	TRBV3-1	.	TRBJ1-2	CASSRDGKYGYTF	TGTGCCAGCAGTCGGGACGGAAAATATGGCTACACCTTC
few	TRBV2	TRBD2	TRBJ2-2	CASSTYRLANGELFF	TGTGCCAGCAGTACCTATCGACTAGCAAACGGGGAGCTGTTTTTT
.	TRBV20-1	TRBD2	TRBJ2-1	CSAFSLAGGHNEQFF	TGCAGTGCTTTCTCCCTAGCGGGAGGACACAATGAGCAGTTCTTC
few	TRBV5-1	TRBD1	TRBJ2-7	CASSLSGQVNYYEQYF	TGCGCCAGCAGCTTGTCTGGACAGGTCAACTACTACGAGCAGTACTTC
few	TRBV6-5	.	TRBJ2-1	CASRTQMGAEQFF	TGTGCCAGTCGGACACAAATGGGGGCTGAGCAGTTCTTC
.	TRBV11-2	.	TRBJ2-1	CASSLQMANEQFF	TGTGCCAGCAGTCTCCAAATGGCGAATGAGCAGTTCTTC
.	TRBV12-3/TRBV12-4	.	TRBJ2-7	CASTGHGQNSYEQYF	TGTGCCAGCACAGGACATGGACAGAACTCCTACGAGCAGTACTTC
.	TRBV20-1	.	TRBJ1-3	CSARVRNTIYF	TGCAGTGCTAGAGTGAGAAACACCATATATTTT
.	TRBV20-1	.	TRBJ2-1	CSARDLPWRHPYNEQFF	TGCAGTGCTAGAGATCTTCCCTGGAGACATCCCTACAATGAGCAGTTCTTC
few	TRBV29-1	.	TRBJ2-2	CSVVGSLNTGELFF	TGCAGCGTTGTTGGGTCCCTTAACACCGGGGAGCTGTTTTTT
.	TRBV6-1	.	TRBJ2-1	CASSEVVPTYNEQFF	TGTGCCAGCAGTGAAGTCGTGCCTACCTACAATGAGCAGTTCTTC
.	TRBV15	.	TRBJ2-5	CATRLGGPIGETQYF	TGTGCCACCAGGCTTGGCGGACCCATTGGGGAGACCCAGTACTTC
.	TRBV2	TRBD2	TRBJ2-3	CASSGGASGYTDTQYF	TGTGCCAGCAGTGGAGGCGCTAGCGGGTACACAGATACGCAGTATTTT
.	TRBV20-1	.	TRBJ2-2	CSARGARQNTGELFF	TGCAGTGCTAGAGGCGCACGCCAGAACACCGGGGAGCTGTTTTTT
few	TRBV5-5	TRBD1	TRBJ1-2	CASSQQGVLNYGYTF	TGTGCCAGCAGCCAACAGGGGGTTCTTAACTATGGCTACACCTTC
few	TRBV6-1	.	TRBJ2-1	CASKRVSYNEQFF	TGTGCCAGCAAGCGGGTTTCCTACAATGAGCAGTTCTTC
many	TRBV5-1	.	TRBJ2-1	CASSLLVGQGSYNEQFF	TGCGCCAGCAGCTTGCTGGTGGGGCAGGGCTCCTACAATGAGCAGTTCTTC
.	TRBV7-2	TRBD1	TRBJ2-7	CASRQQGSPYEQYF	TGTGCCAGCAGACAACAGGGGTCTCCCTACGAGCAGTACTTC
.	TRBV12-3/TRBV12-4	.	TRBJ2-1	CASSLRGTQGNEQFF	TGTGCCAGCAGTTTAAGAGGTACCCAAGGGAATGAGCAGTTCTTC
.	TRBV5-1	TRBD2	TRBJ2-7	CASSPRTSGSSYYYYEQYF	TGCGCCAGCAGTCCCAGGACTAGCGGGAGTTCCTACTACTACTACGAGCAGTACTTC
.	TRBV7-9	.	TRBJ1-2	CASMTEIYGYTF	TGTGCCAGCATGACGGAGATCTATGGCTACACCTTC
few	TRBV12-3/TRBV12-4	.	TRBJ2-1	CASSLALGGYNEQFF	TGTGCCAGCAGTTTAGCGCTGGGCGGGTACAATGAGCAGTTCTTC